A selection of T cell receptor beta chains follows, all from one sample in a study of T cells in Graves' hyperthyroidism and ophthalmopathy. TCRdb re-called the multiplex PCR reads through MiXCR, storing one row per CDR3 protein. The table lists some 600,000 distinct CDR3 sequences, around 13% of them singletons, with 4.5% to 6% in the top ten. Sequencing was carried out using blood. The receptors were sampled from a woman aged 25-40 years with Graves' hyperthyroidism that later progressed to Graves' ophthalmopathy. The CDR3 runs from the conserved cysteine through the conserved F or W. Each record gives: D gene, CDR3 length, V gene, clone size, J gene, CDR3 protein, CDR3 DNA. A D gene is named only where the DNA matches it firmly. Not all rows give a size; the values are once, few, many and, for expanded clones, a class.

>NA|14|TRBV6-1|many|TRBJ1-1
CASTNSYRRTEAFF
TGTGCCAGCACTAATTCGTACCGTCGGACTGAAGCTTTCTTT
>TRBD1|15|TRBV24-1|many|TRBJ1-1
CATSEGDRGFNEAFF
TGTGCCACCAGTGAAGGGGACAGGGGATTTAATGAAGCTTTCTTT
>NA|17|TRBV2|many|TRBJ2-2
CASSGSLEYRGTGELFF
TGTGCCAGCAGCGGATCCCTCGAGTACCGGGGCACCGGGGAGCTGTTTTTT
>TRBD1|14|TRBV19|NA|TRBJ2-3
CASLSGTATDTQYF
TGTGCCAGCCTCTCCGGGACAGCGACAGATACGCAGTATTTT
>NA|13|TRBV27|many|TRBJ2-6
CASSPQGANVLTF
TGTGCCAGCTCCCCCCAGGGGGCCAACGTCCTGACTTTC
>NA|14|TRBV9|many|TRBJ2-7
CASSVEDSSYEQYF
TGTGCCAGCAGCGTAGAGGATTCTTCCTACGAGCAGTACTTC
>NA|13|TRBV20-1|many|TRBJ2-1
CSALTRSYNEQFF
TGCAGTGCTCTGACCCGCTCCTACAATGAGCAGTTCTTC
>NA|11|TRBV29-1|many|TRBJ1-2
CSVEDITYYTF
TGCAGCGTTGAAGACATCACCTACTACACCTTC
>TRBD2|14|TRBV20-1|few|TRBJ2-5
CSAKLAGIDGTQYF
TGCAGTGCTAAACTAGCGGGAATCGATGGGACCCAGTACTTC
>NA|13|TRBV5-1|many|TRBJ2-7
CASSSPNSYEQYF
TGCGCCAGCAGCTCGCCTAACTCCTACGAGCAGTACTTC
>NA|15|TRBV4-2|few|TRBJ1-1
CASSQEARGNTEAFF
TGTGCCAGCAGCCAAGAGGCACGGGGGAACACTGAAGCTTTCTTT
>NA|15|TRBV28|many|TRBJ1-4
CASSSPQEQAEKLFF
TGTGCCAGCAGTTCACCCCAGGAGCAGGCTGAAAAACTGTTTTTT
>NA|14|TRBV12-3/TRBV12-4|many|TRBJ2-7
CASGSSDRLYEQYF
TGTGCCAGCGGATCCTCGGACAGACTTTACGAGCAGTACTTC
>TRBD1|14|TRBV11-1|many|TRBJ1-6
CASSFEGASSPLHF
TGTGCCAGCAGCTTTGAGGGGGCAAGTTCACCCCTCCACTTT
>NA|13|TRBV19|NA|TRBJ2-1
CASSIGFTNEQFF
TGTGCCAGTAGTATAGGGTTTACCAATGAGCAGTTCTTC
>TRBD1|17|TRBV7-9|many|TRBJ2-6
CASRRTDRLAGANVLTF
TGTGCCAGCAGAAGGACGGACAGGTTAGCTGGGGCCAACGTCCTGACTTTC
>TRBD1|15|TRBV7-3|once|TRBJ2-1
CASSTGGQIHNEQFF
TGTGCCAGCAGCACAGGGGGCCAAATACACAATGAGCAGTTCTTC
>TRBD1|15|TRBV28|many|TRBJ1-5
CASSSIHRGPEPQHF
TGTGCCAGCAGTTCAATCCACAGGGGGCCGGAGCCCCAGCATTTT
>NA|16|TRBV24-1|many|TRBJ2-3
CATSDPSEPFTDTQYF
TGTGCCACCAGTGACCCCAGCGAGCCCTTCACAGATACGCAGTATTTT
>NA|15|TRBV18|few|TRBJ1-2
CASSPSSDTYYGYTF
TGTGCCAGCTCACCATCAAGTGACACCTACTATGGCTACACCTTC
>TRBD1|14|TRBV5-1|few|TRBJ2-3
CASSTGQDTDTQYF
TGCGCCAGCAGCACCGGACAGGACACAGATACGCAGTATTTT
>TRBD1|15|TRBV2|NA|TRBJ1-2
CASSELGQAVRGYTF
TGTGCCAGCAGTGAACTAGGACAGGCGGTACGTGGCTACACCTTC
>NA|14|TRBV2|many|TRBJ1-2
CASSEARQGEGYTF
TGTGCCAGCAGTGAAGCGCGGCAGGGCGAGGGCTACACCTTC
>NA|15|TRBV4-2|few|TRBJ2-1
CASSQERTTYNEQFF
TGTGCCAGCAGCCAAGAGAGAACAACTTACAATGAGCAGTTCTTC
>TRBD1|14|TRBV19|many|TRBJ1-5
CASTNRGANQPQHF
TGTGCCAGTACCAACAGGGGAGCAAATCAGCCCCAGCATTTT
>TRBD1|16|TRBV7-9|many|TRBJ2-5
CASSSAGTGGLETQYF
TGTGCCAGCAGTTCAGCCGGGACAGGGGGCCTAGAGACCCAGTACTTC
>NA|16|TRBV12-3/TRBV12-4|many|TRBJ2-1
CASRGGYVGGNNEQFF
TGTGCCAGCAGGGGAGGGTACGTCGGGGGCAACAATGAGCAGTTCTTC
>TRBD1|16|TRBV6-5|NA|TRBJ1-2
CASSYSTHRGGWGYTF
TGTGCCAGCAGTTACTCGACACACCGAGGGGGCTGGGGCTACACCTTC
>NA|16|TRBV14|NA|TRBJ2-7
CASSPYLSGSSYEQYF
TGTGCCAGCAGCCCCTATCTGAGCGGAAGCTCCTACGAGCAGTACTTC